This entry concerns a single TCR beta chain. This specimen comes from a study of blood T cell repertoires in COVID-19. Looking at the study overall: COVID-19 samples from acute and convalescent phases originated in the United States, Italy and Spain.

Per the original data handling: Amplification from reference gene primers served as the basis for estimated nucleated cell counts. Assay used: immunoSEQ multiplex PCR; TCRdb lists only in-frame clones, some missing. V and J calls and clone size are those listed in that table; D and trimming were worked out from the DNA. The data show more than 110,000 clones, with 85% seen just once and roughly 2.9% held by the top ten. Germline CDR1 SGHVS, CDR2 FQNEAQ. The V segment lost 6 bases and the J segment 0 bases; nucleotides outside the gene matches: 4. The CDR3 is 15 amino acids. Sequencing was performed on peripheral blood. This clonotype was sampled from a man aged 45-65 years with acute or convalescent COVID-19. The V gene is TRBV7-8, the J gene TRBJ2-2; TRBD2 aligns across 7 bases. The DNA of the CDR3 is TGTGCCAGCAGGGCGGGACTATCGAACACCGGGGAGCTGTTTTTT. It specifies CASRAGLSNTGELFF.